The 27 T cell receptor beta chains listed next were all sequenced from one sample in a study of identifying expanded T cells in peripheral blood. Profiled with immunoSEQ multiplex PCR; TCRdb holds only in-frame clones, not every one. The sample lists about 110,000 clones, around 88% occurring once. Sequenced: blood. These receptor sequences come from a person aged 18 to 70 in good health.

V is TRBV7-7 and J is TRBJ2-2; perhaps TRBD2 as D (6 bases). The germline V and J ends were trimmed by 5 bases and 7 bases, with 14 bases remaining between them. CDR3 length: 14 residues. Germline loops: CDR1 SSHAT, CDR2 FNYEAQ (reference sequence). DNA for the CDR3: TGTGCCAGCAGCCCGCGGGAAGGGATCGGGGAGCTGTTTTTT. Protein product: CASSPREGIGELFF.

The J gene is TRBJ1-2, the V gene TRBV10-3; D gene uncertain. CDR3 size: 13 residues. V lost 0 bases to trimming and J lost 4 bases, with 6 bases between them. Germline CDR1 is ENHRY and CDR2 is SYGVKD. The CDR3 sequence: CAISESPSYGYTF. The CDR3 nucleotides read TGTGCCATCAGTGAGTCTCCATCCTATGGCTACACCTTC.

This clone appeared a single time. The chain employs TRBV5-1 and TRBJ2-7; no definite D call. Germline V CDR1 and CDR2: SGHRS, YFSETQ. This CDR3 comprises 15 residues. Trimming took off 2 bases at V and 0 bases at J, with 12 bases between the two ends. Here the CDR3 DNA reads TGCGCCAGCAGCTTTGGCAGACTTAACTCCTACGAGCAGTACTTC. This sequence encodes CASSFGRLNSYEQYF.

This rearrangement joins TRBV12-5 to TRBJ2-7; 10 bases map to TRBD1. J gave up 0 bases and V 6 bases, and 11 bases lay outside the gene matches. CDR1 LGHNT and CDR2 FRNRAP come from the germline V gene. The CDR3 length is 17 residues. CDR3 loop: CASGQGPGTGASYEQYF. Written as DNA, the CDR3 is TGTGCTAGTGGCCAAGGACCCGGGACAGGGGCCTCCTACGAGCAGTACTTC. Together with reference TRBV12-5 and TRBJ2-7, the CDR3 gives the full variable domain: DARVTQTPRHKVTEMGQEVTMRCQPILGHNTVFWYRQTMMQGLELLAYFRNRAPLDDSGMPKDRFSAEMPDATLATLKIQPSEPRDSAVYFCASGQGPGTGASYEQYFGPGTRLTVT.

The chain links TRBV2 to TRBJ1-2; a possible D gene is TRBD1 (5 bases). The length of the CDR3 is 14 residues. The ends were cut back, 8 bases at V and 2 bases at J, with 15 bases in the middle. Germline V gene sequence: CDR1 SNHLY, CDR2 FYNNEI. CDR3 DNA sequence: TGTGCCAGCCACCGGGACTTCCGGAACTATGGCTACACCTTC. Translation: CASHRDFRNYGYTF.

J is TRBJ2-7 and V is TRBV27, with D possibly TRBD2 on 6 matching bases. This CDR3 spans 16 amino acids. The germline V gene encodes CDR1 MNHEY and CDR2 SMNVEV (reference sequence). Trimming took 6 bases from V and 4 from J, leaving 22 bases between them. CDR3 coding DNA: TGTGCCAGCAGGAGACTGGGGGGTCCCTCTTTTTACGAGCAGTACTTC. Residues: CASRRLGGPSFYEQYF.

V usage is TRBV6-5 and J usage is TRBJ1-6; a weak D match, TRBD1 (6 bases). From germline, CDR1 is MNHEY and CDR2 SVGAGI. Trimming stripped 0 bases from V and 9 bases from J, with 12 bases between. The CDR3 has 15 amino acids. The CDR3 region is CASSYSGDMGSPLHF. CDR3 DNA: TGTGCCAGCAGTTACTCGGGGGACATGGGTTCACCCCTCCACTTT.

The chain employs TRBV19 and TRBJ1-5, with D hard to call. Trimming took off 3 bases at V and 9 bases at J, with 9 bases between the two ends. The CDR3 totals 12 residues. Germline values: CDR1 LNHDA, CDR2 SQIVND (reference sequence). The CDR3 DNA follows: TGTGCCAGTAGTATCACCCGGGGGCCCCAGCATTTT. Its translation is CASSITRGPQHF.

The chain couples TRBV6-1 to TRBJ2-7, with TRBD2 identical over 8 bases. In germline, CDR1 is MNHNS, CDR2 SASEGT. With V trimmed by 8 bases and J by 4 bases, 10 bases remained unmatched. The CDR3 is 14 amino acids. The CDR3 DNA sequence: TGTGCCAGCTCGAGCGGTAGCGGGGTGTACGAGCAGTACTTC. Its protein product is CASSSGSGVYEQYF.

The V and J genes are TRBV11-2 and TRBJ2-2; D unclear. V was shortened by 5 bases and J by 5 bases, with 12 bases between the two germline ends. The CDR3 runs to 14 residues. Germline V gives CDR1 SGHAT, CDR2 FQNNGV. The CDR3: CASSTQTYTGELFF. In DNA, the CDR3 is TGTGCCAGCAGCACCCAGACTTATACCGGGGAGCTGTTTTTT.

The rearrangement joins TRBV5-1 to TRBJ1-5; unclear D gene. Germline V gene lookup returns CDR1 SGHRS and CDR2 YFSETQ. The CDR3 totals 14 residues. The V gene lost 0 bases and the J gene lost 4 bases, with 8 bases spanning the gap. Here the CDR3 DNA reads TGCGCCAGCAGCTTGGCTGGGCAGAATCAGCCCCAGCATTTT. It yields the protein CASSLAGQNQPQHF.

The chain recombines TRBV18 with TRBJ2-7; D not resolved. CDR1 is KGHSH and CDR2 is LQKENI in the germline V gene. The CDR3 runs 13 residues. Deletions cut 0 bases from V and 3 bases from J, with 6 bases between. The CDR3 sequence is CASSPPISYEQYF. The CDR3 DNA sequence: TGTGCCAGCTCACCACCAATAAGCTACGAGCAGTACTTC.

The rearrangement joins TRBV6-6 to TRBJ1-2; D not resolved. Germline loops: CDR1 MNHNY, CDR2 SVGAGI (reference sequence). The CDR3 spans 14 residues. Trimming removed 2 bases from V and 8 bases from J, with 15 bases in between. CDR3 amino acids: CASSYGWEVGGYTF. CDR3 in DNA: TGTGCCAGCAGTTACGGTTGGGAGGTGGGGGGCTACACCTTC.

The chain's CDR3 is CSVAGRTVNGELFF. DNA for the CDR3: TGCAGCGTTGCCGGGAGGACGGTTAACGGTGAGCTGTTTTTT. The V call is TRBV29-1, the J call TRBJ2-2; the match to TRBD2 covers 7 bases. The CDR3 spans 14 residues. The junction had 13 bases not matched to a gene; V was cut back by 4 bases and J by 11 bases. CDR1 is SQVTM, CDR2 ANQGSEA, per germline.

The V call is TRBV5-4, the J call TRBJ1-1; D possibly corresponds to TRBD1 (5 bases). The ends were cut back, 2 bases at V and 1 base at J, with 6 bases in the middle. The CDR3 totals 13 residues. Germline V gene sequence: CDR1 SGHNT, CDR2 YYREEE (reference sequence). As DNA, the CDR3 is TGTGCCAGCAGCTTACAGGAGAACACTGAAGCTTTCTTT. Translating it yields CASSLQENTEAFF.

The V and J genes are TRBV6-5 and TRBJ1-2; 8 bases agree with TRBD1. The CDR3 has 15 amino acids. Germline-derived CDR1 and CDR2 are MNHEY and SVGAGI. J was trimmed by 4 bases and V by 2 bases; bases with no gene match: 6. The CDR3 here is CASSYPGQGLYGYTF. The CDR3 nucleotides read TGTGCCAGCAGTTACCCCGGACAGGGCCTCTATGGCTACACCTTC.

In nucleotides, the CDR3 is TGTGCCAGCAGATACCCCGGTGGGTCCCTCCACTTT. Protein: CASRYPGGSLHF. The chain is built from TRBV6-5 and TRBJ1-6, with D uncertain. V dropped 6 bases and J dropped 14 bases, with 14 bases sitting between them. This CDR3 contains 12 residues. Germline V lookup: CDR1 MNHEY, CDR2 SVGAGI.

This sequence joins TRBV29-1 and TRBJ2-1; D might be TRBD2 (7 bases). CDR1 is SQVTM, CDR2 ANQGSEA, per germline. CDR3 length: 13 amino acids. Between the trimmed V and J ends, which lost 7 bases and 10 bases, there was a span of 20 bases. The CDR3 is CSAGDPVSGEQFF. CDR3 sequence (DNA): TGCAGCGCAGGGGACCCGGTTAGCGGGGAGCAGTTCTTC.

The chain employs TRBV5-1 and TRBJ1-2, with D unclear. Trimming removed 0 bases from V and 6 bases from J, with 12 bases in between. Germline V gives CDR1 SGHRS, CDR2 YFSETQ. This CDR3 is 14 amino acids long. The CDR3 DNA reads TGCGCCAGCAGCTTGGTACCGTCAGGCGATGGCTACACCTTC. Protein sequence: CASSLVPSGDGYTF.

The V and J genes are TRBV5-1 and TRBJ2-1; a weak D match, TRBD1 (5 bases). Trimming removed 0 bases at V and 1 base at J, with 17 bases between. This CDR3 is 18 amino acids long. Germline lookup yields CDR1 SGHRS and CDR2 YFSETQ. This CDR3 reads CASSLGLDSTNSYNEQFF. In nucleotides, the CDR3 is TGCGCCAGCAGCTTGGGTCTAGACAGCACTAATTCCTACAATGAGCAGTTCTTC.

This clone was detected a few times. The chain recombines TRBV5-1 with TRBJ1-5; D is undetermined. The ends were cut back, 0 bases at V and 2 bases at J, with 9 bases in the middle. Germline CDR1 and CDR2: SGHRS and YFSETQ. CDR3 length: 15 amino acids. The CDR3, as DNA: TGCGCCAGCAGCTTGGGGGATAATGGCAATCAGCCCCAGCATTTT. Protein product: CASSLGDNGNQPQHF.

The chain links TRBV7-8 to TRBJ2-7; 7 bases fit TRBD1. CDR3 length: 12 residues. Looked up from germline, CDR1 is SGHVS and CDR2 is FQNEAQ. After removal of 6 bases from V and 4 bases from J, the junction contained 3 bases not matched to a gene. The CDR3 region is CASRETGYEQYF. CDR3 nucleotides: TGTGCCAGCAGAGAGACAGGGTACGAGCAGTACTTC. Complete variable domain (other parts from reference TRBV7-8 and TRBJ2-7): GAGVSQSPRYKVAKRGQDVALRCDPISGHVSLFWYQQALGQGPEFLTYFQNEAQLDKSGLPSDRFFAERPEGSVSTLKIQRTQQEDSAVYLCASRETGYEQYFGPGTRLTVT.

The chain links TRBV21-1 to TRBJ1-6. TRBV21-1 is a pseudogene. This CDR3 spans 16 amino acids. In nucleotides, the CDR3 is TGTGCCAGCAGCAAAGGAGGATGGGGGGGTTCGGGACCCCTCCACTTT. Its protein product is CASSKGGWGGSGPLHF.

CDR3 bases: TGTGCCAGCAGCTTAGTGTATGCAGTCGGCCCTGAAGCTTTCTTT. Protein product: CASSLVYAVGPEAFF. The V gene is TRBV11-2, the J gene TRBJ1-1; D gene ambiguous. This CDR3 comprises 15 residues. Germline assignment: CDR1 SGHAT and CDR2 FQNNGV. Between the trimmed V and J ends, which lost 1 base and 6 bases, there was a span of 15 bases.

The genes are TRBV27 and TRBJ2-3; D is unclear. Germline lookup yields CDR1 MNHEY and CDR2 SMNVEV (reference sequence). This CDR3 is built from 16 residues. Trimming left V 3 bases short and J 0 bases short, with 13 bases between. In DNA, the CDR3 is TGTGCCAGCAGTTTTTTGCCAAGCCCTAGCACAGATACGCAGTATTTT. Protein sequence: CASSFLPSPSTDTQYF.

V is TRBV5-6 and J is TRBJ1-1; unclear D gene. The V gene's germline CDR1 is SGHDT and CDR2 YYEEEE. Deletions cut 4 bases from V and 1 base from J, with 11 bases between. The CDR3 runs 14 residues. The DNA for the CDR3 is TGTGCCAGCAGCCCCTACGGAGGGAACACTGAAGCTTTCTTT. Translated: CASSPYGGNTEAFF.

This chain joins TRBV12-5 and TRBJ1-2, with D perhaps matching TRBD1 (6 bases). The CDR3 runs to 14 residues. Between the trimmed V and J ends, which lost 6 bases and 4 bases, there was a span of 15 bases. Germline CDR1 reads LGHNT; CDR2 reads FRNRAP. CDR3 bases: TGTGCTAGTGGAAAGGGGGGGGCCAGCTATGGCTACACCTTC. This codes for CASGKGGASYGYTF.